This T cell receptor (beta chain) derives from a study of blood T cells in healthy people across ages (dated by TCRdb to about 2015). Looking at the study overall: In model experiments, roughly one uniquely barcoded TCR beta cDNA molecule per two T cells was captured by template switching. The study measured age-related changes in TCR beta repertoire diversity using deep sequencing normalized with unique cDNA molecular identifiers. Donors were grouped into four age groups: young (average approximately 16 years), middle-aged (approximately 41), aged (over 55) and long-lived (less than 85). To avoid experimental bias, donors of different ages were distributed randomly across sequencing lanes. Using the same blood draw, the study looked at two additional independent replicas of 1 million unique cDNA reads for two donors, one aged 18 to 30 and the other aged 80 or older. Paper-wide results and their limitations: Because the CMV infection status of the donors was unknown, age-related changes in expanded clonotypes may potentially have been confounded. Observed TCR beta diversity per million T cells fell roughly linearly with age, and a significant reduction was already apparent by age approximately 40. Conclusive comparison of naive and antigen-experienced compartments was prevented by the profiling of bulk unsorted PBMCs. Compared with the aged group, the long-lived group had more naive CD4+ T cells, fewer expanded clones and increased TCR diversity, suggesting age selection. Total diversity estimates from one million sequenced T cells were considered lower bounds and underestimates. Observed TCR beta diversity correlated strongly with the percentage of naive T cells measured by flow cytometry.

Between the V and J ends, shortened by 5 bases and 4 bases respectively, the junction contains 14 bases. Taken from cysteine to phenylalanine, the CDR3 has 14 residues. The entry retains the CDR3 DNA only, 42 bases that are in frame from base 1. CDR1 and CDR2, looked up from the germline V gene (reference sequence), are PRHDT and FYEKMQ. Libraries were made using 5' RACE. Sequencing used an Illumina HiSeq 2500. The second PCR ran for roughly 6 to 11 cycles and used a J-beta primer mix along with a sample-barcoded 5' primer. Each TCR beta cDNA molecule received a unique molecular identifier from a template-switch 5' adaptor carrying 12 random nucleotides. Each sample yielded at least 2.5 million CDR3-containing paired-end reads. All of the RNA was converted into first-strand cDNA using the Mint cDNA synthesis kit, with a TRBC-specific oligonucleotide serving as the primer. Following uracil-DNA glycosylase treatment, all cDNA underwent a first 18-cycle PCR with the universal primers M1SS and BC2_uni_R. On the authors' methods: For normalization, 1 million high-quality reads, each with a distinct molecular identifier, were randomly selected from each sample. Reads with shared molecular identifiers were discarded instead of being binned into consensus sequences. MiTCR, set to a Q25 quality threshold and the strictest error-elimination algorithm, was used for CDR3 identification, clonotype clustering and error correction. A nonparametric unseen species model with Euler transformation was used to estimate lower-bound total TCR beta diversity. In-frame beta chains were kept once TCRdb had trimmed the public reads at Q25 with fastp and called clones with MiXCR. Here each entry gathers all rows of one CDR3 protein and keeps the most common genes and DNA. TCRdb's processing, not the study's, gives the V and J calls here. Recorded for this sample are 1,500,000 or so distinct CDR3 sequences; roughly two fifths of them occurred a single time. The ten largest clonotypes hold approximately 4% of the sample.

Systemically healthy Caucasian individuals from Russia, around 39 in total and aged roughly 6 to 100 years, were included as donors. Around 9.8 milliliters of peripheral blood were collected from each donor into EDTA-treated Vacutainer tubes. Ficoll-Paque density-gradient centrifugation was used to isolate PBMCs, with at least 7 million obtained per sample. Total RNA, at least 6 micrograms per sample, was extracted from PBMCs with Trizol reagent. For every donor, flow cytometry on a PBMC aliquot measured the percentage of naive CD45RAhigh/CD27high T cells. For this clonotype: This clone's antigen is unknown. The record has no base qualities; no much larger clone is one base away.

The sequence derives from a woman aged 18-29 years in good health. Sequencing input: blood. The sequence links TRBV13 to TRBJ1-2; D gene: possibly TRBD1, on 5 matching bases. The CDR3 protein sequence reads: CASSPTVRSYGYTF. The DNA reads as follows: TGTGCCAGCAGCCCGACAGTTAGGAGCTATGGCTACACCTTC. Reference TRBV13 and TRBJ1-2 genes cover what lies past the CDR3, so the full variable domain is AAGVIQSPRHLIKEKRETATLKCYPIPRHDTVYWYQQGPGQDPQFLISFYEKMQSDKGSIPDRFSAQQFSDYHSELNMSSLELGDSALYFCASSPTVRSYGYTFGSGTRLTVV.